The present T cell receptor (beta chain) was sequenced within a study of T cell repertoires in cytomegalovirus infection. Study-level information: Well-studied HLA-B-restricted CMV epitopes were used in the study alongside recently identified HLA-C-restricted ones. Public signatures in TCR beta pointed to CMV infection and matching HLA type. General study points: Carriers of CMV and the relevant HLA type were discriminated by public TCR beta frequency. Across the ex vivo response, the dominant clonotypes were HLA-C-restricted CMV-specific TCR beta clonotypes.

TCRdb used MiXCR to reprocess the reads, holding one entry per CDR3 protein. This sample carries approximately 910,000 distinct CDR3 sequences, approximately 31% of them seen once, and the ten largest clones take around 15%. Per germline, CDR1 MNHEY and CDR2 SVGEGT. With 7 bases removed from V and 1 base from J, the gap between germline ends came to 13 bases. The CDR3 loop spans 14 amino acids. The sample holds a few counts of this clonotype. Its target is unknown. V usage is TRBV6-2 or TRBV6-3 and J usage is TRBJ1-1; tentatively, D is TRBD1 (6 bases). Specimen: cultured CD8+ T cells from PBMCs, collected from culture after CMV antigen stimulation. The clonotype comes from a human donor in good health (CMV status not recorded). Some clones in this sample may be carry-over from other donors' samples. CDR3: CASKGGNWNTEAFF. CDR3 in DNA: TGTGCCAGCAAAGGGGGGAATTGGAACACTGAAGCTTTCTTT.